This T cell receptor (beta chain) is from a study of T cells in Graves' hyperthyroidism and ophthalmopathy. Findings and limits, study-wide: Within blood appeared most thyroid clonotypes that had expanded above 0.001.

In the case of this clonotype: Its antigen is unknown.

For the diagnoses, clinical symptoms, serum thyroxine and TRAb, thyroid ultrasound and orbital computed tomography were used. Amplification yielded TCR beta CDR3 regions, with RNA transcripts as the source. The HTBI primer set served for first-round RT-PCR of the TCR CDR3. TCRdb re-called the multiplex PCR reads with MiXCR, one entry per CDR3 protein. The repertoire holds under 650,000 distinct CDR3 sequences, with roughly 17% as singletons. The source of this sequence is a woman between 25 and 40 years old with Graves' hyperthyroidism. Sequenced sample: blood.

CDR3 sequence (DNA): TGCAGCGTTGGGTGGAGACTAGGGAACAATGAGCAGTTCTTC. This sequence encodes CSVGWRLGNNEQFF. This chain links TRBV29-1 with TRBJ2-1, with a possible D match to TRBD2 (6 bases). V lost 4 bases, J lost 5 bases, and 15 bases lay in between. The CDR3 runs to 14 residues. The germline V gene has CDR1 SQVTM and CDR2 ANQGSEA.